The clone carrying this TCR beta chain was picked up many times. Its antigen is still unknown. CDR1 and CDR2 (germline): LNHDA, SQIVND (reference sequence). The V and J ends lost 5 bases and 3 bases respectively, with 14 bases between them. This CDR3 has 15 residues. RNA transcripts provided the source from which TCR beta CDR3 regions were amplified. A first-round RT-PCR of the TCR CDR3 used the HTBI primer set. One entry per CDR3 protein, called by TCRdb with MiXCR from the multiplex PCR reads. The sample records 300,000 to 400,000 distinct CDR3 sequences, roughly 18% being singletons. PBMCs were derived from roughly 10 ml fresh peripheral blood. The sample is drawn from a study of T cells in Graves' hyperthyroidism and ophthalmopathy. Study-wide results and caveats: The authors' 13 V-J model separated ophthalmopathy from stable hyperthyroidism. Most clonotypes expanded in thyroid above 0.001 were likewise present in blood.

The TCR was taken from a woman aged 45-65 years with Graves' hyperthyroidism. The sequenced sample was blood. The gene calls are TRBV19 and TRBJ2-1; D might be TRBD1 or TRBD2, each matching 5 bases. The CDR3 loop reads CASSDRAGSYNEQFF. Here the CDR3 DNA reads TGTGCCAGTAGTGACCGGGCAGGGAGCTACAATGAGCAGTTCTTC.